A single sample gave rise to the 6 T cell receptor beta chains below, sequenced in a study of shared clonotypes between healthy human individuals. The table came from immunoSEQ multiplex PCR; TCRdb's copy has only in-frame clones and leaves some out. The sample holds some 650,000 clones, 95% to 98% seen once. Sequenced sample: naive CD4+ T cells sorted from blood. Stated subset: CD45RA+ positively selected. The receptors shown here come from a woman aged 30 to 39 in good health.

V and J are TRBV4-2 and TRBJ2-1; 7 bases fit TRBD1. Germline CDR1 and CDR2: LGHNA and YNFKEQ. Trimming at V came to 8 bases and at J to 2 bases, leaving 9 bases not matched to a gene. CDR3 size: 15 residues. The CDR3, as DNA: TGTGCCAGCGGAGAACAGGGGTCAACCTACAATGAGCAGTTCTTC. Amino acids: CASGEQGSTYNEQFF.

The rearrangement links TRBV10-2 to TRBJ2-3, with 8 bases aligning to TRBD2. Germline lookup yields CDR1 WSHSY and CDR2 SAAADI. The CDR3 covers 15 residues. V trimming: 6 bases; J trimming: 0 bases; junction bases outside the gene matches: 5. The CDR3 loop reads CASSHVAGSTDTQYF. CDR3 in DNA: TGCGCCAGCAGCCATGTAGCGGGAAGCACAGATACGCAGTATTTT.

The chain has TRBV18 and TRBJ2-7; 7 positions agree with TRBD1. The V segment lost 3 bases and the J segment 3 bases; nucleotides outside the gene matches: 8. The CDR3 loop spans 15 amino acids. The germline CDR1 and CDR2 sequences are KGHSH and LQKENI. CDR3 in amino acids: CASSPRGSPSYEQYF. The CDR3 nucleotides are TGTGCCAGCTCACCCAGGGGGAGTCCGAGCTACGAGCAGTACTTC.

The CDR3 nucleotides read TGCGCCAGCAGCCAAGCGCGGGCCGGCACAGATACGCAGTATTTT. It translates to CASSQARAGTDTQYF. The chain joins TRBV4-1 to TRBJ2-3, with D tentatively TRBD2 (5 bases). CDR3 length: 15 residues. Germline CDR1 is MGHRA and CDR2 is YSYEKL. Trimming cost V 1 base and J 1 base, with 9 bases left between them.

J is TRBJ1-5 and V is TRBV5-1; TRBD1 agrees at 10 bases. This CDR3 has 14 amino acids. With 4 bases clipped from V and 6 bases from J, the junction kept 4 bases outside the gene matches. Germline CDR1 is SGHRS and CDR2 is YFSETQ. For the CDR3, the DNA is TGCGCCAGCAGCATCGGGACAGGGGCTCAGCCCCAGCATTTT. Its protein is CASSIGTGAQPQHF.

The V call is TRBV28, the J call TRBJ2-7; TRBD1 agrees at 7 bases. From germline, CDR1 is MDHEN and CDR2 SYDVKM. The CDR3 is made up of 14 amino acids. J was trimmed by 2 bases and V by 8 bases; bases with no gene match: 9. CDR3 DNA: TGTGCCAGCGTCCTTCAGGACAGGCCCTACGAGCAGTACTTC. This sequence encodes CASVLQDRPYEQYF.